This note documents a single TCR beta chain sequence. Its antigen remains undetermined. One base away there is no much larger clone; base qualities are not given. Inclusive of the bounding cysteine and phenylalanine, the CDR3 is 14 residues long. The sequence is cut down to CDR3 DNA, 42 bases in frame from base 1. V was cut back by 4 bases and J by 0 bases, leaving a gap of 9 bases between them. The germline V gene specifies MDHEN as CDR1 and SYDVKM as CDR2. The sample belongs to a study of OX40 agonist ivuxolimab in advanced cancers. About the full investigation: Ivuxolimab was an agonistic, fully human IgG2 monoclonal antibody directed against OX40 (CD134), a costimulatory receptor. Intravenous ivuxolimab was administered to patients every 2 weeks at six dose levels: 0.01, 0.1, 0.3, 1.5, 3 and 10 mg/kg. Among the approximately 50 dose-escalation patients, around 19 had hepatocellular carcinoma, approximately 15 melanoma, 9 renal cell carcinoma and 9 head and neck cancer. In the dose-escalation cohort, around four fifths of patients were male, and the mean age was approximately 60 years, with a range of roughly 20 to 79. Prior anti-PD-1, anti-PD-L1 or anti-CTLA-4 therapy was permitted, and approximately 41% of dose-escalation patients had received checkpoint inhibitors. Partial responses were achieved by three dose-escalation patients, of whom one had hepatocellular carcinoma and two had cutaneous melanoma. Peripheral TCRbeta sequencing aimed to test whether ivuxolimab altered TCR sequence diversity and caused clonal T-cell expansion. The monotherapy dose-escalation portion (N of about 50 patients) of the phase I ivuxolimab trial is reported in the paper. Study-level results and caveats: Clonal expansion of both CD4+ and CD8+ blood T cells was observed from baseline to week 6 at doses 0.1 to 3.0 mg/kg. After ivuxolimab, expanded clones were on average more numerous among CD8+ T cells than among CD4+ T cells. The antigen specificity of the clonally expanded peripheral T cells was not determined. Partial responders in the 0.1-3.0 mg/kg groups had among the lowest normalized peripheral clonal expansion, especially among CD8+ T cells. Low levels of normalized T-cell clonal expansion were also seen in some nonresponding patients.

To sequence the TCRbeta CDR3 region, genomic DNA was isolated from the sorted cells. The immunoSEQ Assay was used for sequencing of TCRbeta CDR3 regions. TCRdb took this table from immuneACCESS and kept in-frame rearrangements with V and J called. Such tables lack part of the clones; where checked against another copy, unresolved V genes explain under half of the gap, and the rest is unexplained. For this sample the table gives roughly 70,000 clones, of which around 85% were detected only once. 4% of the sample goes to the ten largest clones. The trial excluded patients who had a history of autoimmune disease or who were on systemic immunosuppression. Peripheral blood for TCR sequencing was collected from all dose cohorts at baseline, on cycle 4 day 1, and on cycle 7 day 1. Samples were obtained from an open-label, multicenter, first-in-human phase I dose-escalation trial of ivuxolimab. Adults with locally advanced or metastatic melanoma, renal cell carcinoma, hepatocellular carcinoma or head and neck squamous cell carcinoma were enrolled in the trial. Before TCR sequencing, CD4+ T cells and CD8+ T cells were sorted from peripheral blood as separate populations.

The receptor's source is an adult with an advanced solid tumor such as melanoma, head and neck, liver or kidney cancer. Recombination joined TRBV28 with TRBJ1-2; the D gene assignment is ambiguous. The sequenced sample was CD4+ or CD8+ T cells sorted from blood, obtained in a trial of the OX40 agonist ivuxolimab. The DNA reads TGTGCCAGCAGTTCAGCGAGCTCTAACTATGGCTACACCTTC. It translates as CASSSASSNYGYTF.